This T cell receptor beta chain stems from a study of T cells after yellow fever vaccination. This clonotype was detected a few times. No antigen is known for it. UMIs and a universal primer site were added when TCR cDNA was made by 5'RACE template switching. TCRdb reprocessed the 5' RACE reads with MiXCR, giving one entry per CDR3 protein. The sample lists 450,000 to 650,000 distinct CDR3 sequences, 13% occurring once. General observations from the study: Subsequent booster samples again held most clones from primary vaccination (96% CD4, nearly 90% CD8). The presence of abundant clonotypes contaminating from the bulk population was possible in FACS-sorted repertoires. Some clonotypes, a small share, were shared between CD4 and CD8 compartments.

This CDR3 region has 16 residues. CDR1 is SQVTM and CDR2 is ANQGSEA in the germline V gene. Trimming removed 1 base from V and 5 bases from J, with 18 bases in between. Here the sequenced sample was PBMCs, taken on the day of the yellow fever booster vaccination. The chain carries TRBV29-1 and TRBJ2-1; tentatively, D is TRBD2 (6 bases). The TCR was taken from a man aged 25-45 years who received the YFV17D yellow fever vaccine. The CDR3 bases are TGCAGCGTTGAAGTGTTGTGGGAGCGGGCGGACAATGAGCAGTTCTTC. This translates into CSVEVLWERADNEQFF.